The T cell receptor (beta chain) described here comes from a study of blood T cell repertoires in COVID-19. Followed over time, Seattle patients had been enrolled while infection was active. The protocol was immunoSEQ multiplex PCR, while the TCRdb copy is restricted to in-frame clones and leaves out a portion. The data hold 200,000 to 300,000 clones, with around nine tenths observed a single time. V lost 3 bases and J lost 1; bases outside the gene matches: 8. Germline V lookup: CDR1 LNHDA, CDR2 SQIVND (reference sequence). This CDR3 has 17 amino acids. This clonotype was sampled from a woman between 55 and 75 years old with COVID-19, enrolled during active disease. The rearrangement joins TRBV19 to TRBJ2-4, with TRBD1 matching 8 bases. The specimen was peripheral blood. CDR3 in DNA: TGTGCCAGTAGTATCCTTCCCCGACAGGGGGCCAAAAACATTCAGTACTTC. It specifies CASSILPRQGAKNIQYF.